This T cell receptor (beta chain) was retrieved from a study of blood T cells in healthy people across ages. V was shortened by 4 bases and J by 8 bases, with 17 bases between the two germline ends. Per the germline V gene, CDR1 is SGHDN and CDR2 is FVKESK. The CDR3 consists of 14 residues. General observations from the study: Age showed a roughly linear inverse relationship with TCR beta diversity per million T cells. Versus aged donors, long-lived donors had higher diversity and more naive CD4+ cells.

For the second PCR, which ran for about 7 to 11 cycles, a sample-barcoded 5' primer and a J-beta primer mix were used. TCRdb analysed the 5' RACE reads with MiXCR anew, one entry per CDR3 protein. The sample lists roughly 800,000 distinct CDR3 sequences; over 45% were seen once. This clonotype was detected a few times. No antigen is known for it. The material sequenced was blood. The TCR originated in a man aged 25-40 years in good health. The chain joins TRBV14 to TRBJ1-2, with a possible D match to TRBD1 (6 bases). CDR3 amino acids: CASSPNGQWRGYTF. In nucleotides, the CDR3 is TGTGCCAGCAGCCCGAATGGACAGTGGAGGGGCTACACCTTC.